The 9 T cell receptor beta chains in this list originate from one sample, sequenced in a study of graft-versus-host responses after intestinal transplantation. Sequencing was performed with immunoSEQ multiplex PCR; in TCRdb, only in-frame clones are kept and a portion is missing. Among fewer than 8,000 clones listed, about a fifth were seen once. Sequencing was performed on alloreactive CD4+ T cells from a mixed lymphocyte reaction culture, taken before transplantation. Subset: CFSE-low proliferating T cells sorted from approximately 6-day pre-transplant mixed lymphocyte reaction (GvH or HvG direction). These receptors originate from a human patient who was an organ donor for intestinal transplantation.

This rearrangement joins TRBV5-4 to TRBJ1-2, with 7 bases that match TRBD1. The CDR3 has 16 amino acids. V trimming: 7 bases; J trimming: 4 bases; junction bases outside the gene matches: 16. The germline V gene encodes CDR1 SGHNT and CDR2 YYREEE (reference sequence). Here the CDR3 reads CASEGAIPGKTYGYTF. The CDR3 DNA sequence: TGTGCCAGCGAGGGGGCCATACCAGGAAAGACCTATGGCTACACCTTC.

The chain couples TRBV7-2 to TRBJ2-4; D may be TRBD2 (7 bases). The V gene's germline CDR1 is SGHTA and CDR2 FQGNSA. The CDR3 length is 15 residues. Trimming removed 0 bases from V and 3 bases from J, with 9 bases in between. The CDR3 coding sequence is TGTGCCAGCAGCTTAGCGGGGGGGCACAAAAACATTCAGTACTTC. The encoded protein is CASSLAGGHKNIQYF.

The chain is built from TRBV7-7 and TRBJ2-6; D ambiguous. The CDR3 extends over 17 amino acids. The ends were cut back, 5 bases at V and 5 bases at J, with 19 bases in the middle. CDR1 is SSHAT and CDR2 is FNYEAQ in the germline V gene (reference sequence). In nucleotides, the CDR3 is TGTGCCAGCAGCAGCAATCTGCCACAAAGTCGGGCCAACGTCCTGACTTTC. This gives the protein CASSSNLPQSRANVLTF.

CDR3 DNA sequence: TGTGCCAGCAGCTTAGCGCTTCCGGGGGGACTATACAATGAGCAGTTCTTC. Protein sequence: CASSLALPGGLYNEQFF. The chain employs TRBV11-2 and TRBJ2-1; 7 nucleotides agree with TRBD2. Germline V CDR1 and CDR2: SGHAT, FQNNGV. This CDR3 comprises 17 residues. V lost 1 base, J lost 4 bases, and 10 bases stayed unmatched.

The chain couples TRBV5-1 to TRBJ1-5; no reliable D call. Per the germline V gene, CDR1 is SGHRS and CDR2 is YFSETQ. The CDR3 extends over 13 amino acids. V shed 5 bases and J shed 3 bases, with 9 bases lying between them. CDR3 amino acids: CASRQSFNQPQHF. In DNA, the CDR3 is TGCGCCAGCAGACAGTCCTTCAATCAGCCCCAGCATTTT.

The chain combines TRBV5-6 with TRBJ2-3; D perhaps matches TRBD1 (6 bases). The V end lost 1 base, the J end lost 4 bases, and 7 bases lay between the germline ends. This CDR3 is built from 13 residues. Germline CDR1 SGHDT, CDR2 YYEEEE. DNA of the CDR3: TGTGCCAGCAGCTTGACAGGGTCAGATACGCAGTATTTT. Amino acids: CASSLTGSDTQYF. Variable domain in full (rest from reference TRBV5-6 and TRBJ2-3): DAGVTQSPTHLIKTRGQQVTLRCSPKSGHDTVSWYQQALGQGPQFIFQYYEEEERQRGNFPDRFSGHQFPNYSSELNVNALLLGDSALYLCASSLTGSDTQYFGPGTRLTVL.

This clone was observed once. This chain links TRBV2 with TRBJ1-2, with D unclear. Germline loops: CDR1 SNHLY, CDR2 FYNNEI. With 6 bases removed from V and 6 bases from J, the gap between germline ends came to 5 bases. This CDR3 is built from 10 residues. The CDR3 loop reads CASRRDGYTF. The CDR3 bases are TGTGCCAGCAGACGGGATGGCTACACCTTC.

This clone was seen more than once but under ten times. The chain carries TRBV6-5 and TRBJ1-6; D remains unclear. The germline V and J ends were trimmed by 4 bases and 5 bases, with 9 bases remaining between them. This CDR3 has 14 residues. Germline V CDR1 and CDR2: MNHEY, SVGAGI. The CDR3 loop is CASSWAGNNSPLHF. In DNA form, the CDR3 reads TGTGCCAGCAGTTGGGCCGGGAATAATTCACCCCTCCACTTT.

This clone has just a few counts. The chain links TRBV6-6 to TRBJ2-2; D is unclear. Germline lookup yields CDR1 MNHNY and CDR2 SVGAGI (reference sequence). V lost 2 bases to trimming and J lost 2 bases, with 3 bases between them. This CDR3 is built from 13 residues. CDR3 loop: CASSYLNTGELFF. The CDR3 DNA sequence: TGTGCCAGCAGTTACCTAAACACCGGGGAGCTGTTTTTT.